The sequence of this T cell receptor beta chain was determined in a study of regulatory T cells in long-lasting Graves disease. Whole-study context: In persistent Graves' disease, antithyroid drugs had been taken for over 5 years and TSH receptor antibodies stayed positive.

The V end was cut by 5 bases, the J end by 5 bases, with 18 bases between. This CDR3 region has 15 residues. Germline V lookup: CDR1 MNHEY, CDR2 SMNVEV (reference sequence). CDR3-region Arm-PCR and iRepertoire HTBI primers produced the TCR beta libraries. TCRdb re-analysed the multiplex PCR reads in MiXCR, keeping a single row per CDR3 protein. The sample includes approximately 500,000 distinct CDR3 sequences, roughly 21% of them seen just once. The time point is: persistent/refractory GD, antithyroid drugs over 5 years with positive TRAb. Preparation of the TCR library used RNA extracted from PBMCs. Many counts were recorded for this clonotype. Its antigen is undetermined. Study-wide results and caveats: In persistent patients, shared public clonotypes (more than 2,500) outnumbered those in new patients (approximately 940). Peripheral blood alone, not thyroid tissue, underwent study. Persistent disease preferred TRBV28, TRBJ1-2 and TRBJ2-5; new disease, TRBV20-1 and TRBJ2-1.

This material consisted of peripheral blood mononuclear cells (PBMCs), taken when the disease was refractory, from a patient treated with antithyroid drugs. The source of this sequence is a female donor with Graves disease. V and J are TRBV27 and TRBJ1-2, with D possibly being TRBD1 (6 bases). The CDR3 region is CASSLPTDRPYGYTF. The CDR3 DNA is TGTGCCAGCAGTCTGCCCACCGACAGGCCGTATGGCTACACCTTC.